Each of the 8 T cell receptor beta chains below was sequenced from the same sample in a study of T cell responses to AZD1222 COVID-19 vaccine. TCRdb keeps only in-frame clones here, not all; method: immunoSEQ multiplex PCR. The top ten hold roughly 5.6% of the sample, which has roughly 110,000 clones, around 90% seen once. The sample in question was peripheral blood, obtained 28 days after the second AZD1222 dose. The receptors come from an adult who received the AZD1222 COVID-19 vaccine.

The chain couples TRBV27 to TRBJ2-5, with unresolved D. Trimming removed 5 bases from V and 8 bases from J, with 18 bases in between. In germline, CDR1 is MNHEY, CDR2 SMNVEV (reference sequence). This CDR3 has 14 residues. In DNA, the CDR3 is TGTGCCAGCAGTCTCTATGACGCTGGAAGTACCCAGTACTTC. This codes for CASSLYDAGSTQYF.

CDR3 nucleotides: TGCGCCAGCAGCTTGTCTACAGGGGTTCGCGAGCAGTACTTC. Protein product: CASSLSTGVREQYF. The chain couples TRBV5-1 to TRBJ2-7, with 7 bases matching TRBD1. The germline V gene has CDR1 SGHRS and CDR2 YFSETQ. V lost 1 base to trimming and J lost 6 bases; unmatched junction nucleotides: 7. This CDR3 is 14 amino acids long.

The chain joins TRBV27 to TRBJ2-2; 10 bases agree with TRBD2. V shed 7 bases and J 7 bases; nucleotides not matched to a gene: 9. The germline CDR1 and CDR2 sequences are MNHEY and SMNVEV (reference sequence). The CDR3 sequence is 15 residues long. CDR3 loop: CASTISGGAFGELFF. The CDR3 DNA reads as TGTGCCAGCACCATAAGCGGGGGGGCCTTCGGGGAGCTGTTTTTT.

The CDR3 is CASSLAPSEAFF. As DNA, the CDR3 is TGTGCCAGCAGCTTAGCCCCGAGTGAAGCTTTCTTT. V and J are TRBV7-9 and TRBJ1-1; unclear D gene. CDR1 is SEHNR and CDR2 is FQNEAQ in the germline V gene (reference sequence). The CDR3 runs 12 residues. The V end was cut by 0 bases, the J end by 7 bases, with 6 bases between.

This clone was seen only once. This chain uses TRBV6-2 or TRBV6-3 with TRBJ1-2; D remains ambiguous. CDR3 length: 13 amino acids. V dropped 4 bases and J dropped 6 bases, with 12 bases sitting between them. CDR1 and CDR2 (germline): MNHEY, SVGEGT. The chain's CDR3 is CASSSLLSDGYTF. The CDR3 nucleotides are TGTGCCAGCAGTTCCCTCTTATCGGATGGCTACACCTTC.

V and J are TRBV7-8 and TRBJ2-4, with unresolved D. V lost 5 bases and J lost 2, with 16 bases in between. CDR3 length equals 16 residues. Germline V gene sequence: CDR1 SGHVS, CDR2 FQNEAQ. In DNA, the CDR3 is TGTGCCAGCAGCCACCGGAAGGGCTCAACCAAAAACATTCAGTACTTC. This sequence encodes CASSHRKGSTKNIQYF.

The CDR3 spells CASSLAQGGRQPQHF. The CDR3 DNA reads as TGTGCCAGCAGCTTAGCGCAGGGGGGACGGCAGCCCCAGCATTTT. V is TRBV7-2 and J is TRBJ1-5; TRBD1 matches at 7 bases. Per the germline V gene, CDR1 is SGHTA and CDR2 is FQGNSA. Unmatched junction bases numbered 6, after V lost 0 bases and J lost 7 bases. This CDR3 region has 15 residues.

The rearrangement joins TRBV5-8 to TRBJ1-1, with D uncertain. Per the germline V gene, CDR1 is SGHTS and CDR2 is YDEGEE. This CDR3 has 12 residues. The V gene lost 5 bases and the J gene lost 10 bases, with 15 bases spanning the gap. The CDR3 nucleotides read TGTGCCAGCAGTCGCGGGGTCTGGGTAGCTTTCTTT. It translates to CASSRGVWVAFF.